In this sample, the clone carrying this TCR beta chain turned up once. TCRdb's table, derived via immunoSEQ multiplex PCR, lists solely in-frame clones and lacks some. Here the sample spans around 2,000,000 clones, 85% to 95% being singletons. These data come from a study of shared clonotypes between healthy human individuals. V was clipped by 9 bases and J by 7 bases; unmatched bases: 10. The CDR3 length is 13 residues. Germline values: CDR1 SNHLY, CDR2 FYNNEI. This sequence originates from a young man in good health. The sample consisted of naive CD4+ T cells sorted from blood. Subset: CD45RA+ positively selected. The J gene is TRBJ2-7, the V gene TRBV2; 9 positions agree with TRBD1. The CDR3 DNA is TGTGCCAGAGCCGGGACAGGGTCACAAGAGCAGTACTTC. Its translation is CARAGTGSQEQYF.